Sequencing of this T cell receptor beta chain was carried out in a study of control samples from healthy donors and cancer patients. Germline CDR1 SGDLS, CDR2 YYNGEE. The CDR3 covers 17 residues. V lost 4 bases to trimming and J lost 4 bases; unmatched junction nucleotides: 13. TCRdb's table, derived via immunoSEQ multiplex PCR, lists solely in-frame clones and lacks some. The data show roughly 130,000 clones, about 95% seen once. The sequencing input was blood. J is TRBJ1-1 and V is TRBV9; 10 bases align to TRBD1. This receptor was identified in a man aged 25-45 years in good health. DNA for the CDR3: TGTGCCAGCAGCAGTCACGGCCGGGGACAGGGGACCACTGAAGCTTTCTTT. Translation: CASSSHGRGQGTTEAFF.